A single sample gave rise to the 20 T cell receptor beta chains below, sequenced in a study of OX40 agonist ivuxolimab in advanced cancers. Libraries were prepared by immunoSEQ multiplex PCR; TCRdb keeps only in-frame clonotypes and omits some of them. The sample carries more than 9,000 clones, around 66% recorded once. The input for sequencing was CD4+ or CD8+ T cells sorted from blood, taken in a trial of the OX40 agonist ivuxolimab. The receptors come from an adult with an advanced solid tumor such as melanoma, head and neck, liver or kidney cancer.

This clone is medium-sized. V gene TRBV29-1 combines with J gene TRBJ1-1; tentative D call: TRBD1 (6 bases). V shed 4 bases and J shed 4 bases, with 13 bases lying between them. The germline CDR1 and CDR2 sequences are SQVTM and ANQGSEA. CDR3 size: 13 residues. The CDR3 coding sequence is TGCAGCGTTGTAGATCCAGGGGCCACTGAAGCTTTCTTT. This translates into CSVVDPGATEAFF.

V and J are TRBV7-2 and TRBJ2-1; the match to TRBD2 covers 9 bases. This CDR3 region has 15 residues. The J segment lost 2 bases and the V segment lost 5 bases, leaving 4 bases of the junction unmatched. Germline CDR1 SGHTA, CDR2 FQGNSA. The CDR3 spells CASSLSGGTYNEQFF. The DNA of the CDR3 is TGTGCCAGCAGCCTGAGCGGGGGGACCTACAATGAGCAGTTCTTC. The complete variable domain, with remaining parts taken from reference TRBV7-2 and TRBJ2-1, reads GAGVSQSPSNKVTEKGKDVELRCDPISGHTALYWYRQSLGQGLEFLIYFQGNSAPDKSGLPSDRFSAERTGGSVSTLTIQRTQQEDSAVYLCASSLSGGTYNEQFFGPGTRLTVL.

The rearrangement joins TRBV15 to TRBJ2-5; D is tentatively TRBD1 or TRBD2 (7 bases each). This CDR3 has 14 amino acids. Between the trimmed V and J ends, which lost 3 bases and 6 bases, there was a span of 14 bases. Per germline, CDR1 LNHNV and CDR2 YYDKDF (reference sequence). The DNA of the CDR3 is TGTGCCACCAGCAGTTACAGGGGAGGGCAGACCCAGTACTTC. Translation: CATSSYRGGQTQYF.

This clone was counted only a few times. The J gene is TRBJ2-1, the V gene TRBV11-3; 10 positions agree with TRBD1. The CDR3 is 14 residues long. Germline loops: CDR1 SGHNT, CDR2 YENEEA. With 5 bases clipped from V and 8 bases from J, the junction kept 6 bases outside the gene matches. The CDR3, as DNA: TGTGCCAGCAGCGCCGGGACAGGGGACCATGAGCAGTTCTTC. Its translation is CASSAGTGDHEQFF.

The chain uses TRBV6-5 and TRBJ1-2; 8 positions agree with TRBD1. CDR3 length: 13 amino acids. Germline-derived CDR1 and CDR2 are MNHEY and SVGAGI. With 6 bases clipped from V and 8 bases from J, the junction kept 8 bases outside the gene matches. This CDR3 reads CASSHGQGSGYTF. The CDR3 DNA follows: TGTGCCAGCAGCCACGGACAGGGAAGCGGCTACACCTTC.

The chain joins TRBV2 to TRBJ2-2; D is perhaps TRBD2 (5 bases). Per germline, CDR1 SNHLY and CDR2 FYNNEI. This CDR3 comprises 15 residues. V was shortened by 4 bases and J by 2 bases, with 11 bases between the two germline ends. CDR3 in amino acids: CASSVGLRNTGELFF. In DNA, the CDR3 is TGTGCCAGCAGTGTAGGACTTCGTAACACCGGGGAGCTGTTTTTT.

The chain recombines TRBV4-1 with TRBJ2-1; 10 bases map to TRBD2. Germline V gene lookup returns CDR1 MGHRA and CDR2 YSYEKL. V lost 4 bases, J lost 5 bases, and 5 bases stayed unmatched. The CDR3 consists of 15 residues. CDR3 sequence: CASSLLAGDNNEQFF. The CDR3 coding sequence is TGCGCCAGCAGCCTCCTAGCGGGAGATAACAATGAGCAGTTCTTC.

In this sample, this clone turned up a few times. The chain carries TRBV29-1 and TRBJ2-3; 7 bases line up with TRBD2. Per germline, CDR1 SQVTM and CDR2 ANQGSEA. The CDR3 sequence is 12 residues long. V trimming: 7 bases; J trimming: 5 bases; junction bases outside the gene matches: 6. Here the CDR3 DNA reads TGCAGCGCAATACTAGCGAGAGATACGCAGTATTTT. This translates into CSAILARDTQYF.

The chain carries TRBV19 and TRBJ2-5; D perhaps matches TRBD1 (5 bases). CDR1 and CDR2 (germline): LNHDA, SQIVND (reference sequence). The length of the CDR3 is 13 residues. The V end was cut by 3 bases, the J end by 5 bases, with 10 bases between. The CDR3 sequence is CASSMGRVETQYF. CDR3 in DNA: TGTGCCAGTAGTATGGGCAGGGTGGAGACCCAGTACTTC.

The genes are TRBV5-3 and TRBJ2-7; 7 bases map to TRBD1. TRBV5-3 is an ORF for which the function is uncertain. V shed 8 bases, J shed 2 bases, and the junction held 10 bases outside the gene matches. The CDR3 spans 14 residues. The CDR3: CASSPWTGTYEQYF. CDR3 nucleotides: TGTGCCAGCAGCCCCTGGACAGGTACCTACGAGCAGTACTTC.

The chain has TRBV6-6 and TRBJ1-4; D call uncertain. Trimming shortened V by 2 bases and J by 7 bases, and 17 bases separated the two germline ends. The CDR3 is 16 amino acids. Germline CDR1 MNHNY, CDR2 SVGAGI (reference sequence). CDR3 DNA: TGTGCCAGCAGTTACGGAGTAAGCGGGCGAAGTGAAAAACTGTTTTTT. Protein: CASSYGVSGRSEKLFF.

This clone was seen only once. The rearrangement links TRBV27 to TRBJ2-7; TRBD1 or TRBD2 may be the D gene (5 bases each). Trimming cost V 7 bases and J 5 bases, with 24 bases left between them. Per germline, CDR1 MNHEY and CDR2 SMNVEV (reference sequence). The CDR3 is 16 amino acids. The CDR3 region is CASTPSFFGGVDEQYF. The CDR3 DNA follows: TGTGCCAGCACCCCGTCTTTCTTTGGGGGAGTGGACGAGCAGTACTTC.

V usage is TRBV6-4 and J usage is TRBJ2-2; D remains ambiguous. The CDR3 is 14 amino acids. Trimming shortened V by 3 bases and J by 5 bases, and 10 bases separated the two germline ends. Germline CDR1 and CDR2: MRHNA and SNTAGT. The CDR3 sequence: CASSESPGTGELFF. CDR3 in DNA: TGTGCCAGCAGTGAGAGCCCAGGAACCGGGGAGCTGTTTTTT.

The chain uses TRBV28 and TRBJ1-1, with TRBD1 matching 7 bases. V shed 6 bases and J 4 bases; nucleotides not matched to a gene: 8. This CDR3 spans 14 amino acids. Germline-derived CDR1 and CDR2 are MDHEN and SYDVKM. This CDR3 reads CASSSRGEATEAFF. Here the CDR3 DNA reads TGTGCCAGCAGCTCCAGGGGGGAAGCCACTGAAGCTTTCTTT.

This clone was detected once. The V and J genes are TRBV5-1 and TRBJ2-7; D unresolved. The ends were cut back, 3 bases at V and 2 bases at J, with 3 bases in the middle. The CDR3 totals 11 residues. CDR1 is SGHRS, CDR2 YFSETQ, per germline. In DNA form, the CDR3 reads TGCGCCAGCAGCTGGGCCTACGAGCAGTACTTC. This gives the protein CASSWAYEQYF.

The chain couples TRBV5-3 to TRBJ1-2; D not resolved. TRBV5-3 is given ORF status, its function remaining uncertain. V was shortened by 6 bases and J by 3 bases, with 18 bases between the two germline ends. The CDR3 totals 15 residues. The DNA for the CDR3 is TGTGCCAGAATCCTTGGACCCTCGGCCCACTATGGCTACACCTTC. It specifies CARILGPSAHYGYTF.

This chain links TRBV27 with TRBJ2-2, with 8 bases identical to TRBD1. Looked up from germline, CDR1 is MNHEY and CDR2 is SMNVEV (reference sequence). This CDR3 has 15 residues. The V and J ends lost 3 bases and 3 bases, in that order; junction bases with no gene match: 3. The CDR3: CASSFDRGDTGELFF. The CDR3 nucleotides read TGTGCCAGCAGTTTCGACAGGGGCGACACCGGGGAGCTGTTTTTT.

The genes are TRBV9 and TRBJ2-4, with D perhaps TRBD2 (6 bases). This CDR3 is built from 17 residues. In germline, CDR1 is SGDLS, CDR2 YYNGEE. Trimming stripped 4 bases from V and 3 bases from J, with 20 bases between. The CDR3 DNA reads as TGTGCCAGCAGCCCAACGACTAGTACTCTTGGCAAAAACATTCAGTACTTC. Translating it yields CASSPTTSTLGKNIQYF.

This chain uses TRBV5-1 with TRBJ2-3; TRBD2 might be the D (5 bases). This CDR3 has 14 amino acids. The germline V gene encodes CDR1 SGHRS and CDR2 YFSETQ. Trimming left V 7 bases short and J 1 base short, with 13 bases between. The CDR3 loop is CASRPGVRTDTQYF. CDR3 DNA: TGCGCCAGCCGTCCCGGGGTACGCACAGATACGCAGTATTTT.

Points on this clone: The sample holds other DNA sequences that translate to the same CDR3. In nucleotides, the CDR3 is TGTGCCAGCAGTTACCCCGGCAATCAGCCCCAGCATTTT. Translated: CASSYPGNQPQHF. The chain couples TRBV6-6 to TRBJ1-5, with D unresolved. Germline-derived CDR1 and CDR2 are MNHNY and SVGAGI (reference sequence). Trimming shortened V by 2 bases and J by 2 bases, and 4 bases separated the two germline ends. The length of the CDR3 is 13 residues.